The 8 T cell receptor beta chains given below trace back to one sample, sequenced in a study of naive and memory T cell subsets. The beta constant-region primer was an equimolar mix of two oligonucleotides covering TRBC1 and TRBC2. MiXCR was run by TCRdb on the UMI-ligation and nested PCR reads, yielding one entry per CDR3 protein. The sample consists of 25,000 to 30,000 distinct CDR3 sequences, 9.5% to 12% of them appearing once. The sample was effector memory CD4+ T cells from blood. Subset described: effector memory, CD45RA- CD27-. The receptor set was obtained from a human donor in good health.

At least ten counts were recorded for this clonotype. The gene calls are TRBV29-1 and TRBJ1-1, with D unclear. CDR3 size: 11 residues. CDR1 is SQVTM, CDR2 ANQGSEA, per germline. V gave up 2 bases and J gave up 6 bases, with 7 bases separating them. The CDR3 loop reads CSVELLAEAFF. The CDR3, as DNA: TGCAGCGTTGAACTACTCGCTGAAGCTTTCTTT.

To note about this clonotype: This clone may be a read error of a much larger clone one base away. This chain connects TRBV6-2 or TRBV6-3 to TRBJ1-1; D might be TRBD1 (5 bases). Germline-derived CDR1 and CDR2 are MNHEY and SVGEGT. The CDR3 loop spans 11 amino acids. CDR3 DNA sequence: TGTGTCAGCAGCCAGGGATCCGAAGCTTTCTTT. Its translation: CVSSQGSEAFF.

V and J are TRBV12-3 or TRBV12-4 and TRBJ2-3; possibly TRBD2 for D (6 bases). CDR3 length equals 14 residues. Trimming cost V 3 bases and J 3 bases, with 10 bases left between them. The DNA for the CDR3 is TGTGCCAGCAGTTTCCTGGCGGGGACAGATACGCAGTATTTT. As protein: CASSFLAGTDTQYF.

This clonotype was detected only a few times. V gene TRBV13 combines with J gene TRBJ2-7; 8 nucleotides align to TRBD2. Germline V gene lookup returns CDR1 PRHDT and CDR2 FYEKMQ (reference sequence). The CDR3 is 16 amino acids. Germline trimming cut 1 base from V and 3 bases from J; bases unmatched to any gene: 8. DNA for the CDR3: TGTGCCAGCAGCTTAGTGCGGGGGGCGCGGGACTACGAGCAGTACTTC. Its protein is CASSLVRGARDYEQYF. The full variable domain, with the rest looked up from reference TRBV13 and TRBJ2-7, is AAGVIQSPRHLIKEKRETATLKCYPIPRHDTVYWYQQGPGQDPQFLISFYEKMQSDKGSIPDRFSAQQFSDYHSELNMSSLELGDSALYFCASSLVRGARDYEQYFGPGTRLTVT.

This clonotype was detected many times. The rearrangement joins TRBV12-3 or TRBV12-4 to TRBJ2-3; 7 bases map to TRBD2. V shed 2 bases, J shed 1 base, and the junction held 9 bases outside the gene matches. CDR3 length equals 17 residues. CDR3 in DNA: TGTGCCAGCAGTTTAAAGAGACTAGCATACCGCACAGATACGCAGTATTTT. This codes for CASSLKRLAYRTDTQYF.

This clonotype was detected a few times. The chain carries TRBV4-2 and TRBJ2-3; 8 nucleotides align to TRBD2. The CDR3 sequence is 17 residues long. The junction had 7 bases not matched to a gene; V was cut back by 0 bases and J by 2 bases. Germline loops: CDR1 LGHNA, CDR2 YNFKEQ. In DNA form, the CDR3 reads TGTGCCAGCAGCCAAGACATACTAGCGGAGAACACAGATACGCAGTATTTT. As protein: CASSQDILAENTDTQYF.

In this sample, this clonotype turned up once. The V and J genes are TRBV7-2 and TRBJ2-1; 12 bases line up with TRBD2. The V segment lost 5 bases and the J segment 2 bases; nucleotides outside the gene matches: 10. The CDR3 totals 18 residues. Looked up from germline, CDR1 is SGHTA and CDR2 is FQGNSA. This CDR3 reads CASSRLAGVGYAYNEQFF. The CDR3 DNA reads TGTGCCAGCAGCCGACTAGCGGGGGTAGGATATGCCTACAATGAGCAGTTCTTC. The whole variable domain, filled in from reference TRBV7-2 and TRBJ2-1, reads GAGVSQSPSNKVTEKGKDVELRCDPISGHTALYWYRQSLGQGLEFLIYFQGNSAPDKSGLPSDRFSAERTGGSVSTLTIQRTQQEDSAVYLCASSRLAGVGYAYNEQFFGPGTRLTVL.

This clonotype was observed a handful of times. This chain uses TRBV28 with TRBJ2-5; 10 nucleotides line up with TRBD2. Germline-derived CDR1 and CDR2 are MDHEN and SYDVKM. The V segment lost 5 bases and the J segment 2 bases; nucleotides outside the gene matches: 11. This CDR3 spans 17 amino acids. CDR3 DNA: TGTGCCAGCAGTGAAACGGCTAGCGGGAGAGTGCAAGAGACCCAGTACTTC. Its translation is CASSETASGRVQETQYF.